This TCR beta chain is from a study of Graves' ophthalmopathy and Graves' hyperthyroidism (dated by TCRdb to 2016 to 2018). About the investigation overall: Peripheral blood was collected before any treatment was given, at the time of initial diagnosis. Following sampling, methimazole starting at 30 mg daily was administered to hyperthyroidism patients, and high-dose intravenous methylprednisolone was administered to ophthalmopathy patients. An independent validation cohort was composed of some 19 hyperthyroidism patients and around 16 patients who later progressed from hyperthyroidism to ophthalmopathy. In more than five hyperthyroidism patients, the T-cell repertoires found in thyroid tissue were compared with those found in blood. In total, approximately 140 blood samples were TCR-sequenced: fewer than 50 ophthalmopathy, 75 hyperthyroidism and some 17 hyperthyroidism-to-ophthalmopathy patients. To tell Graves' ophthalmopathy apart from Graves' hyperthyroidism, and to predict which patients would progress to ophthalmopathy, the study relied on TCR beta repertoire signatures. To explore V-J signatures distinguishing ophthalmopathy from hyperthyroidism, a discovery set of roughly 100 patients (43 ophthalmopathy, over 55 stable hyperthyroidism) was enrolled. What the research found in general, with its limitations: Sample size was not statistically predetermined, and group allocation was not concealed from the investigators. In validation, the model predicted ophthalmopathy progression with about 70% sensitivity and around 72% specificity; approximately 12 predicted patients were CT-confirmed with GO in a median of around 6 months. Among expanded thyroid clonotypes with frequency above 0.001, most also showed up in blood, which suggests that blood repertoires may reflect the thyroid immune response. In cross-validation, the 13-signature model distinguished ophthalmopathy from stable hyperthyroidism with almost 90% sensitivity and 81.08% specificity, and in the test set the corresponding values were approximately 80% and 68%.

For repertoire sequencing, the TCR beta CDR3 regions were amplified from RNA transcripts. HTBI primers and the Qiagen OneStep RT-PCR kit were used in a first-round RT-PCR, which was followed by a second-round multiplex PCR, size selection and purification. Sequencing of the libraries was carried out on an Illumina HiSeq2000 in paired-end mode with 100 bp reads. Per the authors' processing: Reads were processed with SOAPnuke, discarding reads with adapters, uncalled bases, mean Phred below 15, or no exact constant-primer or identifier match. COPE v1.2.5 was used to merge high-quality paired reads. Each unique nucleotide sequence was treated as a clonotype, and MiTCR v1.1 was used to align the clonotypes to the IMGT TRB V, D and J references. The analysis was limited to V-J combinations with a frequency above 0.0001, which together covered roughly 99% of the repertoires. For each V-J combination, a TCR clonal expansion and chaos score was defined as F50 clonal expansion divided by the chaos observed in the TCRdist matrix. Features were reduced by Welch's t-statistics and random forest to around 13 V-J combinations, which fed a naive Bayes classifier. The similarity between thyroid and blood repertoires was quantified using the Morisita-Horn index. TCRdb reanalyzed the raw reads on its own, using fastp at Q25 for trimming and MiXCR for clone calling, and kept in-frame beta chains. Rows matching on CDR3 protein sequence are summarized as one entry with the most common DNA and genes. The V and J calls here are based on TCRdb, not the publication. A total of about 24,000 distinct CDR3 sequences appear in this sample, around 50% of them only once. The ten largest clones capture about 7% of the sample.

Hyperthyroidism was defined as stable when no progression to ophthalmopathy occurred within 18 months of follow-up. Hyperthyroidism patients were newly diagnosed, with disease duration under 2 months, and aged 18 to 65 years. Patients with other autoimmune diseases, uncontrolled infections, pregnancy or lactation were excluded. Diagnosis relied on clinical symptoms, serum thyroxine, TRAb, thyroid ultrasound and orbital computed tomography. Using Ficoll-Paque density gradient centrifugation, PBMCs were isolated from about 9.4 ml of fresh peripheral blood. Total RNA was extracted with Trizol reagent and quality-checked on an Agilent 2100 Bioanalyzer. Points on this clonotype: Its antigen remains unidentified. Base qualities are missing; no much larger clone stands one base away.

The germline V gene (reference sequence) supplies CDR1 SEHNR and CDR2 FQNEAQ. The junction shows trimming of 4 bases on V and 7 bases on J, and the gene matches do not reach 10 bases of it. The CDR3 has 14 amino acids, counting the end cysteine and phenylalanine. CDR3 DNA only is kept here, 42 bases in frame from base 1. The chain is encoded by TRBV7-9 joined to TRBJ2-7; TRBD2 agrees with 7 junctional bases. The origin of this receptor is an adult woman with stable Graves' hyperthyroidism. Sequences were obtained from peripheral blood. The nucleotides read TGTGCCAGCAGCTGGGGGGGGGGGGGGGGGGAGCAGTACTTC. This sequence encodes CASSWGGGGGEQYF.